One and the same sample provided the 30 T cell receptor beta chains below, sequenced in a study of OX40 agonist ivuxolimab in advanced cancers. Clones were sequenced by immunoSEQ multiplex PCR, and TCRdb holds only the in-frame ones, with some missing. The sample has just under 20,000 clones, 82% seen once. Sample: CD4+ or CD8+ T cells sorted from blood, taken in a trial of the OX40 agonist ivuxolimab. These receptors were taken from an adult with an advanced solid tumor such as melanoma, head and neck, liver or kidney cancer.

The rearrangement joins TRBV6-5 to TRBJ1-2, with unresolved D. Trimming shortened V by 6 bases and J by 2 bases, and 13 bases separated the two germline ends. This CDR3 is built from 14 residues. CDR1 and CDR2 from the germline V gene are MNHEY and SVGAGI. In DNA, the CDR3 is TGTGCCAGCAGACGCGCCACGGCCAACTATGGCTACACCTTC. This codes for CASRRATANYGYTF.

The chain carries TRBV7-3 and TRBJ1-4; D call uncertain. Germline loops: CDR1 SGHTA, CDR2 FQGTGA. Between the trimmed V and J ends, which lost 3 bases and 10 bases, there was a span of 15 bases. The CDR3 is 14 residues long. The CDR3, as DNA: TGTGCCAGCAGCTTCTTAGTAGGGTGGGTAAAACTGTTTTTT. Encoded protein: CASSFLVGWVKLFF.

The chain uses TRBV18 and TRBJ2-5; 9 bases align to TRBD1. Germline values: CDR1 KGHSH, CDR2 LQKENI. V shed 1 base and J 5 bases; nucleotides not matched to a gene: 5. There are 15 residues in the CDR3. The CDR3: CASSPRTGAEETQYF. CDR3 bases: TGTGCCAGCTCACCACGGACAGGGGCGGAGGAGACCCAGTACTTC.

This chain links TRBV28 with TRBJ1-4, with a weak D call TRBD1 (5 bases). Deletions cut 7 bases from V and 5 bases from J, with 11 bases between. CDR3 length equals 13 residues. The germline V gene has CDR1 MDHEN and CDR2 SYDVKM. The CDR3 DNA follows: TGTGCCAGCAACGGGGGAGGCAATGAAAAACTGTTTTTT. Amino acids: CASNGGGNEKLFF.

V gene TRBV6-6 combines with J gene TRBJ2-3; TRBD2 matches at 9 bases. V shed 2 bases and J 1 base; nucleotides not matched to a gene: 4. The CDR3 runs 16 residues. The germline V gene encodes CDR1 MNHNY and CDR2 SVGAGI (reference sequence). The CDR3 coding sequence is TGTGCCAGCAGTTACGCGGGAGGGCGACGCACAGATACGCAGTATTTT. It specifies CASSYAGGRRTDTQYF.

This chain uses TRBV7-8 with TRBJ2-2; TRBD1 matches 7 bases. CDR1 is SGHVS, CDR2 FQNEAQ, per germline. The CDR3 is made up of 15 amino acids. J was trimmed by 0 bases and V by 6 bases; bases with no gene match: 4. The DNA for the CDR3 is TGTGCCAGCAGATACGACAGGGCGAACACCGGGGAGCTGTTTTTT. Translating gives CASRYDRANTGELFF.

The chain couples TRBV5-3 to TRBJ2-5, with 7 positions matching TRBD2. The J call is uncertain, as TRBJ2-7 better fits the DNA end. TRBV5-3 is treated as an ORF (open reading frame) with a function not yet certain. The CDR3 is 17 residues long. CDR3 coding DNA: TGTGCCAGAAGCTTGAGATATCGGGGGGAAGGGTCTAACGAGCAGTACTTC. It yields the protein CARSLRYRGEGSNEQYF.

The chain uses TRBV6-1 and TRBJ2-5, with D possibly TRBD2 on 6 matching bases. This CDR3 spans 13 amino acids. Trimming took 6 bases from V and 1 from J, leaving 9 bases between them. Germline assignment: CDR1 MNHNS and CDR2 SASEGT. The CDR3 is CASRRDSQETQYF. CDR3 coding DNA: TGTGCCAGCAGGAGGGACTCCCAAGAGACCCAGTACTTC.

The rearrangement joins TRBV7-2 to TRBJ2-7; possible D gene TRBD1, 5 bases. The germline CDR1 and CDR2 sequences are SGHTA and FQGNSA. The CDR3 covers 12 residues. V was shortened by 4 bases and J by 12 bases, with 16 bases between the two germline ends. CDR3 bases: TGTGCCAGCAGCTATCTCCTCTGGGGCCGGTACTTC. Protein sequence: CASSYLLWGRYF.

The chain joins TRBV30 to TRBJ2-2; D could derive from TRBD1 or TRBD2 (5 bases each). The V gene lost 2 bases and the J gene lost 4 bases, with 11 bases spanning the gap. Germline V gives CDR1 GTSNPN, CDR2 SVGIG (reference sequence). The CDR3 is made up of 14 amino acids. CDR3 residues: CAWSLGTSTGELFF. The CDR3 region has the DNA TGTGCCTGGAGTTTAGGGACCTCCACCGGGGAGCTGTTTTTT. Variable domain in full (rest from reference TRBV30 and TRBJ2-2): SQTIHQWPATLVQPVGSPLSLECTVEGTSNPNLYWYRQAAGRGLQLLFYSVGIGQISSEVPQNLSASRPQDRQFILSSKKLLLSDSGFYLCAWSLGTSTGELFFGEGSRLTVL.

The rearrangement joins TRBV5-5 to TRBJ2-1; possibly TRBD1 for D (6 bases). CDR3 length equals 16 residues. Germline V gene sequence: CDR1 SGHKS, CDR2 YYEKEE (reference sequence). Between the trimmed V and J ends, which lost 2 bases and 0 bases, there was a span of 12 bases. The CDR3 nucleotides are TGTGCCAGCAGCTTAGGGCAGGGGAGCTCCTACAATGAGCAGTTCTTC. It yields the protein CASSLGQGSSYNEQFF.

The V gene is TRBV7-2, the J gene TRBJ1-1; D is uncertain. Germline loops: CDR1 SGHTA, CDR2 FQGNSA. V lost 8 bases and J 0 bases, leaving 16 bases between the germline ends. The CDR3 has 15 residues. This CDR3 reads CASRGRVNMNTEAFF. The DNA of the CDR3 is TGTGCCAGCCGGGGTCGGGTCAACATGAACACTGAAGCTTTCTTT.

The CDR3, as DNA: TGCAGCGTGGCAACAGGGGCCGGGGAGACAGATACGCAGTATTTT. Its protein is CSVATGAGETDTQYF. The chain carries TRBV29-1 and TRBJ2-3; 7 bases are shared with TRBD1. This CDR3 is 15 amino acids long. Germline V gene lookup returns CDR1 SQVTM and CDR2 ANQGSEA. Trimming cost V 6 bases and J 3 bases; bases outside gene matches: 12.

This clone turned up a few times. The chain joins TRBV2 to TRBJ1-6; 7 nucleotides align to TRBD1. Germline V gene sequence: CDR1 SNHLY, CDR2 FYNNEI. The CDR3 covers 14 residues. The junction had 4 bases not matched to a gene; V was cut back by 6 bases and J by 5 bases. Here the CDR3 reads CASRGTVDNSPLHF. The CDR3 DNA sequence: TGTGCCAGCAGGGGGACAGTCGATAATTCACCCCTCCACTTT.

V and J are TRBV11-2 and TRBJ1-2; D is possibly TRBD1 (6 bases). Per germline, CDR1 SGHAT and CDR2 FQNNGV. V was pared by 5 bases and J by 4 bases, with 11 bases between. This CDR3 comprises 13 residues. CDR3 amino acids: CASSAGAAYGYTF. CDR3 in DNA: TGTGCCAGCAGCGCAGGGGCGGCCTATGGCTACACCTTC.

J is TRBJ2-5 and V is TRBV7-2, with D unclear. The V and J ends lost 3 bases and 5 bases respectively, with 10 bases between them. The germline CDR1 and CDR2 sequences are SGHTA and FQGNSA. This CDR3 comprises 13 residues. The CDR3 sequence is CASSFGPAETQYF. The CDR3 nucleotides read TGTGCCAGCAGCTTTGGTCCAGCGGAGACCCAGTACTTC.

This chain joins TRBV30 and TRBJ1-5, with D maybe TRBD1 (5 bases). The germline V and J ends were trimmed by 4 bases and 4 bases, with 14 bases remaining between them. Germline CDR1 is GTSNPN and CDR2 is SVGIG (reference sequence). The CDR3 covers 14 residues. The CDR3 DNA reads TGTGCCTGGAATCTGCAGGGAATAAATCAGCCCCAGCATTTT. This sequence encodes CAWNLQGINQPQHF.

This clone was seen once. This chain joins TRBV11-2 and TRBJ2-1, with TRBD2 as a possible D gene (6 bases). Germline CDR1 reads SGHAT; CDR2 reads FQNNGV. This CDR3 has 16 residues. Trimming left V 7 bases short and J 3 bases short, with 19 bases between. The CDR3 reads CASTPFRDSIYNEQFF. The CDR3 DNA follows: TGTGCCAGCACACCATTCCGGGACTCTATCTACAATGAGCAGTTCTTC.

This clone was seen a few times. The chain joins TRBV5-4 to TRBJ1-4, with D tentatively TRBD1 (6 bases). The CDR3 sequence is 13 residues long. In germline, CDR1 is SGHNT, CDR2 YYREEE (reference sequence). V was clipped by 6 bases and J by 8 bases, with 14 bases between them. The DNA for the CDR3 is TGTGCCAGCACCGGGGGCCTTTCGGAAAAACTGTTTTTT. This sequence encodes CASTGGLSEKLFF.

The chain uses TRBV4-2 and TRBJ1-2; D unclear. Trimming pared 0 bases from V and 8 bases from J, leaving 10 bases between. This CDR3 is built from 13 residues. Germline V lookup: CDR1 LGHNA, CDR2 YNFKEQ. This CDR3 is CASSQDRRRGYTF. In DNA, the CDR3 is TGTGCCAGCAGCCAAGATCGTCGGCGAGGCTACACCTTC.

V gene TRBV7-3 combines with J gene TRBJ2-1; no clear D. Germline V gene data show CDR1 as SGHTA and CDR2 as FQGTGA. The CDR3 sequence is 14 residues long. The V and J ends lost 0 bases and 6 bases respectively, with 9 bases between them. The CDR3 nucleotides read TGTGCCAGCAGCTTAACGCCCTGGGGCAATGAGCAGTTCTTC. This translates into CASSLTPWGNEQFF.

V usage is TRBV2 and J usage is TRBJ1-4; D possibly corresponds to TRBD1 (6 bases). This CDR3 is built from 17 residues. The V end was cut by 6 bases, the J end by 0 bases, with 17 bases between. CDR1 and CDR2 (germline): SNHLY, FYNNEI. The CDR3 DNA follows: TGTGCCAGCAGAGGGGGACATATCTTTGCAACTAATGAAAAACTGTTTTTT. This gives the protein CASRGGHIFATNEKLFF.

Only one count was recorded for this clone. V gene TRBV15 combines with J gene TRBJ2-7; tentative D call: TRBD2 (5 bases). From germline, CDR1 is LNHNV and CDR2 YYDKDF (reference sequence). CDR3 size: 15 residues. Trimming left V 1 base short and J 0 bases short, with 10 bases between. CDR3 amino acids: CATSRGSGDSYEQYF. For the CDR3, the DNA is TGTGCCACCAGCAGAGGGAGCGGAGACTCCTACGAGCAGTACTTC.

The chain couples TRBV29-1 to TRBJ2-3, with TRBD2 identical over 16 bases. Losses at the gene ends were 5 bases for V and 3 bases for J; bases not matched to a gene: 2. The CDR3 covers 15 residues. The germline gives CDR1 SQVTM, CDR2 ANQGSEA. The CDR3 protein is CSVSGLAGGTDTQYF. The CDR3 nucleotides read TGCAGCGTTTCGGGACTAGCGGGAGGGACAGATACGCAGTATTTT.

The gene calls are TRBV21-1 and TRBJ2-5. TRBV21-1 is labeled a pseudogene. The CDR3 spans 12 residues. The CDR3 loop reads CASSYGAETQYF. CDR3 nucleotide sequence: TGTGCCAGCAGCTACGGGGCTGAGACCCAGTACTTC.

The chain recombines TRBV9 with TRBJ2-3; 12 bases match TRBD2. V shed 0 bases, J shed 1 base, and the junction held 9 bases outside the gene matches. CDR1 and CDR2 (germline): SGDLS, YYNGEE. There are 19 residues in the CDR3. CDR3 DNA: TGTGCCAGCAGCGTAGTCCCCCTACTAGCGGGGGGTCGCACAGATACGCAGTATTTT. Protein product: CASSVVPLLAGGRTDTQYF.

The genes are TRBV29-1 and TRBJ2-5; a weak D match, TRBD2 (5 bases). Trimming stripped 4 bases from V and 5 bases from J, with 20 bases between. The CDR3 loop spans 15 amino acids. Germline CDR1 and CDR2: SQVTM and ANQGSEA. This chain's CDR3 is CSVVGEYVTPETQYF. CDR3 nucleotide sequence: TGCAGCGTTGTGGGAGAATACGTAACACCGGAGACCCAGTACTTC.

V gene TRBV5-1 combines with J gene TRBJ1-2; D remains ambiguous. The germline gives CDR1 SGHRS, CDR2 YFSETQ. Trimming removed 7 bases from V and 6 bases from J, with 16 bases in between. The CDR3 totals 13 residues. The chain's CDR3 is CASFDTAGNGYTF. Here the CDR3 DNA reads TGCGCCAGCTTTGACACCGCTGGGAATGGCTACACCTTC.

This rearrangement joins TRBV7-6 to TRBJ2-7; 9 bases fit TRBD1. V was pared by 5 bases and J by 4 bases, with 9 bases of the junction left unmatched. This CDR3 spans 15 amino acids. Germline V gives CDR1 SGHVS, CDR2 FNYEAQ. The CDR3 DNA is TGTGCCAGCAGCCCACGGAGACAGGGGGAATACGAGCAGTACTTC. Translating it yields CASSPRRQGEYEQYF.

The V and J genes are TRBV5-6 and TRBJ2-1; TRBD1 agrees at 9 bases. With 5 bases clipped from V and 3 bases from J, the junction kept 3 bases outside the gene matches. Germline loops: CDR1 SGHDT, CDR2 YYEEEE. The CDR3 spans 14 residues. CDR3 in amino acids: CASRTGGDYNEQFF. Here the CDR3 DNA reads TGTGCCAGCAGAACAGGGGGCGACTACAATGAGCAGTTCTTC.